The 12 T cell receptor beta chains below come from one sample, sequenced in a study of shared clonotypes between healthy human individuals. Sequencing used immunoSEQ multiplex PCR; TCRdb keeps in-frame clones, though not all of them. The table lists around 980,000 clones, approximately 80% of them singletons. Sequencing was done on a sample of memory CD4+ T cells from PBMCs. Subset indicated: CD45RA-negative fraction. The receptors originated from a man younger than 30 in good health. Some clones in this sample may be carry-over from other donors' samples.

Concerning this clone itself: This may arise from a read error, as a much more abundant clone is one base away. The V and J genes are TRBV30 and TRBJ2-5; 8 nucleotides align to TRBD2. The germline gives CDR1 GTSNPN, CDR2 SVGIG (reference sequence). J was trimmed by 3 bases and V by 5 bases; bases with no gene match: 5. CDR3 size: 13 residues. The CDR3 loop reads CAWVLAEKETQYF. The DNA for the CDR3 is TGTGCCTGGGTACTAGCGGAGAAAGAGACCCAGTACTTC.

This clone appeared once. This sequence joins TRBV6-1 and TRBJ2-1, with a tentative D call TRBD2 (6 bases). V was clipped by 6 bases and J by 9 bases, with 15 bases between them. The CDR3 covers 13 residues. From germline, CDR1 is MNHNS and CDR2 SASEGT. The CDR3 nucleotides read TGTGCCAGCAGGGTGGGGGGAGTCAGTGAGCAGTTCTTC. Its protein is CASRVGGVSEQFF.

Concerning this clone itself: Other DNA sequences in the sample encode the same CDR3. The chain uses TRBV28 and TRBJ2-7; tentatively, D is TRBD1 or TRBD2 (5 bases each). In germline, CDR1 is MDHEN, CDR2 SYDVKM. CDR3 length equals 15 residues. With 5 bases removed from V and 0 bases from J, the gap between germline ends came to 14 bases. The CDR3 protein is CASSPGTESSYEQYF. The CDR3 DNA reads TGTGCCAGCAGTCCGGGGACGGAGAGCTCCTACGAGCAGTACTTC.

The chain uses TRBV10-1 and TRBJ2-1; no reliable D call. CDR1 and CDR2 (germline): WNHNN, SYGVQD (reference sequence). With 0 bases removed from V and 13 bases from J, the gap between germline ends came to 13 bases. The CDR3 is 13 residues long. CDR3 nucleotides: TGCGCCAGCAGTGAGTCAACCAGCAGCAAACAGTTCTTC. Translation: CASSESTSSKQFF.

This rearrangement joins TRBV5-5 to TRBJ1-5, with 8 bases that match TRBD1. This CDR3 region has 17 residues. CDR1 SGHKS and CDR2 YYEKEE come from the germline V gene (reference sequence). J was trimmed by 7 bases and V by 4 bases; bases with no gene match: 16. CDR3 bases: TGTGCCAGCAGCACACAACCCGGGACAGGTGGGGAACAGCCCCAGCATTTT. It codes for CASSTQPGTGGEQPQHF.

This clone was counted a few times. The chain joins TRBV6-6 to TRBJ1-1; D call uncertain. The CDR3 is 16 amino acids. Germline assignment: CDR1 MNHNY and CDR2 SVGAGI (reference sequence). Between the trimmed V and J ends, which lost 3 bases and 2 bases, there was a span of 16 bases. Here the CDR3 DNA reads TGTGCCAGCAGTTATCCTCGCGGGAGGGCTAACACTGAAGCTTTCTTT. Translating gives CASSYPRGRANTEAFF.

V gene TRBV6-1 combines with J gene TRBJ2-3, with D possibly called TRBD1 or TRBD2 (5 bases each). This CDR3 is built from 12 residues. The V gene's germline CDR1 is MNHNS and CDR2 SASEGT. V was shortened by 11 bases and J by 2 bases, with 11 bases between the two germline ends. CDR3: CAVRGNTDTQYF. For the CDR3, the DNA is TGTGCCGTGAGGGGAAACACAGATACGCAGTATTTT.

The V gene is TRBV28, the J gene TRBJ2-7; D is ambiguous. The CDR3 runs 15 residues. Germline V gene lookup returns CDR1 MDHEN and CDR2 SYDVKM. Trimming pared 4 bases from V and 4 bases from J, leaving 17 bases between. The CDR3 loop is CASSWAGRGKYEQYF. The CDR3 DNA reads TGTGCCAGCAGTTGGGCAGGCCGAGGAAAATACGAGCAGTACTTC.

Comments on this clone: This could be a read error, since a much larger clone is one nucleotide away. The identical CDR3 is also encoded by other nucleotide sequences in the sample. This rearrangement joins TRBV5-1 to TRBJ2-3; either TRBD1 or TRBD2 may fit D (5 bases each). V lost 2 bases and J lost 3, with 7 bases in between. The germline CDR1 and CDR2 sequences are SGHRS and YFSETQ. The CDR3 loop spans 13 amino acids. DNA of the CDR3: TGCGCCAGCAGCTTAGAGGGGACAGATACGCAGTATTTT. The encoded protein is CASSLEGTDTQYF.

This chain uses TRBV28 with TRBJ1-2, with 9 bases lining up with TRBD1. With 5 bases clipped from V and 3 bases from J, the junction kept 1 base outside the gene matches. Germline assignment: CDR1 MDHEN and CDR2 SYDVKM. There are 13 residues in the CDR3. The CDR3 nucleotides read TGTGCCAGCAGTAGGGACAGGGACTATGGCTACACCTTC. As protein: CASSRDRDYGYTF.

This sequence joins TRBV19 and TRBJ2-1; 7 bases fit TRBD2. The J segment lost 2 bases and the V segment lost 3 bases, leaving 7 bases of the junction unmatched. Looked up from germline, CDR1 is LNHDA and CDR2 is SQIVND (reference sequence). This CDR3 region has 16 residues. The CDR3 DNA is TGTGCCAGTAGTATTGGAGGGAGCGGGACCTACAATGAGCAGTTCTTC. Residues: CASSIGGSGTYNEQFF.

The rearrangement uses TRBV5-1 and TRBJ1-4; D may be TRBD1 (6 bases). Germline V lookup: CDR1 SGHRS, CDR2 YFSETQ. The CDR3 totals 14 residues. Trimming shortened V by 4 bases and J by 8 bases, and 15 bases separated the two germline ends. CDR3 sequence: CASSPDPGEEKLFF. In nucleotides, the CDR3 is TGCGCCAGCAGCCCGGACCCAGGGGAAGAAAAACTGTTTTTT.